The 18 T cell receptor beta chains below all came from one sample that was sequenced in a study of blood T cell repertoires in COVID-19 (TCRdb year 2020). Library construction relied on the immunoSEQ multiplex PCR assay. In TCRdb, the immuneACCESS table is reduced to in-frame sequences with V and J assigned. These tables do not hold every clone; where another copy was compared, an unresolved V gene accounts for under half, and the others remain unexplained. This sample holds about 170,000 clones; approximately 91% were observed only once. Almost 5% of the sample is in the top ten clones. The source material was peripheral blood. The receptors were gathered from a man aged 18 to 29 with COVID-19, enrolled during active disease.

V is TRBV28 and J is TRBJ1-2; a possible D gene is TRBD1 (5 bases). Trimming removed 7 bases from V and 3 bases from J, with 15 bases in between. Germline assignment: CDR1 MDHEN and CDR2 SYDVKM. The CDR3 runs to 14 residues. The DNA of the CDR3 is TGTGCCAGCATGGGTTTAAGGGGCGACTATGGCTACACCTTC. Protein sequence: CASMGLRGDYGYTF.

The rearrangement joins TRBV6-2 or TRBV6-3 to TRBJ1-5; D not certain. Germline CDR1 MNHEY, CDR2 SVGEGT. The CDR3 length is 16 residues. Trimming left V 0 bases short and J 0 bases short, with 9 bases between. This CDR3 reads CASSYSTPNSNQPQHF. The CDR3 nucleotides read TGTGCCAGCAGTTACTCGACTCCGAATAGCAATCAGCCCCAGCATTTT.

This clone was detected a few times. The genes are TRBV4-3 and TRBJ1-6; D is unresolved. The germline V and J ends were trimmed by 0 bases and 0 bases, with 9 bases remaining between them. Germline CDR1 and CDR2: LGHNA and YSLEER. The CDR3 is made up of 17 amino acids. The CDR3 sequence: CASSQDGESSYNSPLHF. CDR3 nucleotide sequence: TGCGCCAGCAGCCAAGATGGAGAGAGCTCCTATAATTCACCCCTCCACTTT.

The chain is built from TRBV7-2 and TRBJ1-2, with TRBD1 identical over 9 bases. The ends lost 7 bases at V and 7 bases at J; junction bases unmatched: 10. The CDR3 covers 14 residues. In germline, CDR1 is SGHTA, CDR2 FQGNSA. The CDR3: CASITTGGVGGYTF. CDR3 coding DNA: TGTGCCAGCATCACGACAGGGGGGGTAGGTGGCTACACCTTC.

This clone was counted only a few times. The chain links TRBV28 to TRBJ2-7, with 8 bases aligning to TRBD1. Trimming cost V 4 bases and J 7 bases; bases outside gene matches: 9. The germline gives CDR1 MDHEN, CDR2 SYDVKM. The CDR3 covers 14 residues. The DNA for the CDR3 is TGTGCCAGCAGTTCCCTTGGCAGGGGGCGGGAGCAGTACTTC. The encoded protein is CASSSLGRGREQYF.

The CDR3 spells CATLTGSSYNEQFF. CDR3 sequence (DNA): TGTGCCACCCTGACAGGGAGCTCCTACAATGAGCAGTTCTTC. This chain uses TRBV6-5 with TRBJ2-1, with 7 positions matching TRBD1. The V gene end was trimmed by 10 bases and the J gene end by 0 bases; junction bases not matched to a gene: 6. In germline, CDR1 is MNHEY, CDR2 SVGAGI. This CDR3 is built from 14 residues.

The chain combines TRBV2 with TRBJ2-1; the match to TRBD1 covers 7 bases. The CDR3 has 13 residues. Germline CDR1 SNHLY, CDR2 FYNNEI. The ends lost 7 bases at V and 8 bases at J; junction bases unmatched: 8. The CDR3 sequence is CASTVDRVHEQFF. The DNA for the CDR3 is TGTGCCAGCACCGTTGACAGGGTTCATGAGCAGTTCTTC. Full variable domain (outside the CDR3, taken from reference TRBV2 and TRBJ2-1): EPEVTQTPSHQVTQMGQEVILRCVPISNHLYFYWYRQILGQKVEFLVSFYNNEISEKSEIFDDQFSVERPDGSNFTLKIRSTKLEDSAMYFCASTVDRVHEQFFGPGTRLTVL.

The chain employs TRBV11-1 and TRBJ1-1, with D hard to call. V was shortened by 1 base and J by 5 bases, with 14 bases between the two germline ends. Looked up from germline, CDR1 is SGHAT and CDR2 is FQDESV (reference sequence). The CDR3 length is 15 residues. CDR3 residues: CASSLDQNGGTEAFF. CDR3 nucleotides: TGTGCCAGCAGCTTAGATCAAAATGGCGGAACTGAAGCTTTCTTT.

This rearrangement joins TRBV19 to TRBJ2-3; 11 bases map to TRBD2. V trimming: 4 bases; J trimming: 2 bases; junction bases outside the gene matches: 5. Germline-derived CDR1 and CDR2 are LNHDA and SQIVND (reference sequence). The CDR3 runs 16 residues. CDR3 DNA sequence: TGTGCCAGTAGTACCGGGACTAGCGGTTTCACAGATACGCAGTATTTT. It codes for CASSTGTSGFTDTQYF.

The chain uses TRBV30 and TRBJ2-7; D is perhaps TRBD2 (6 bases). CDR3 length: 14 amino acids. The germline gives CDR1 GTSNPN, CDR2 SVGIG (reference sequence). Deletions cut 2 bases from V and 1 base from J, with 12 bases between. In nucleotides, the CDR3 is TGTGCCTGGAGTCGGAGGGTGGGGTCCTACGAGCAGTACTTC. The encoded protein is CAWSRRVGSYEQYF.

The chain combines TRBV19 with TRBJ2-1, with TRBD2 matching 9 bases. CDR3 length: 16 amino acids. The germline gives CDR1 LNHDA, CDR2 SQIVND (reference sequence). V gave up 7 bases and J gave up 8 bases; unmatched junction bases: 15. CDR3 in amino acids: CASNPQGLASSDEQFF. CDR3 sequence (DNA): TGTGCCAGTAACCCCCAGGGACTAGCAAGTTCAGATGAGCAGTTCTTC.

The rearrangement links TRBV28 to TRBJ1-2; D remains unclear. The CDR3 covers 11 residues. The germline V and J ends were trimmed by 5 bases and 1 base, with 2 bases remaining between them. Germline V gene lookup returns CDR1 MDHEN and CDR2 SYDVKM. Written as DNA, the CDR3 is TGTGCCAGCAGTCATAACTATGGCTACACCTTC. Protein: CASSHNYGYTF.

The chain is built from TRBV7-9 and TRBJ2-7, with TRBD2 matching 8 bases. CDR1 and CDR2 (germline): SEHNR, FQNEAQ (reference sequence). V was clipped by 1 base and J by 6 bases; unmatched bases: 11. CDR3 length: 16 amino acids. Here the CDR3 reads CASSLGVGLVGGEQYF. The CDR3 DNA reads as TGTGCCAGCAGCTTAGGGGTGGGACTAGTCGGAGGCGAGCAGTACTTC.

This clone was observed a few times. The V gene is TRBV28, the J gene TRBJ1-1, with 8 bases lining up with TRBD1. Germline values: CDR1 MDHEN, CDR2 SYDVKM. Unmatched junction bases numbered 8, after V lost 5 bases and J lost 6 bases. The CDR3 length is 14 residues. CDR3 nucleotide sequence: TGTGCCAGCAGTCGGGTCCACAGGGGGTCTGAAGCTTTCTTT. Protein: CASSRVHRGSEAFF.

The chain employs TRBV11-2 and TRBJ2-1, with 14 bases that match TRBD2. The CDR3 covers 15 residues. Germline CDR1 is SGHAT and CDR2 is FQNNGV. V trimming: 2 bases; J trimming: 9 bases; junction bases outside the gene matches: 3. The DNA for the CDR3 is TGTGCCAGCAGCTTACAGGGACTAGCGGGAGCTGAGCAGTTCTTC. It is translated as CASSLQGLAGAEQFF.

The chain recombines TRBV7-9 with TRBJ1-5; 7 nucleotides match TRBD1. The CDR3 is 13 residues long. Per germline, CDR1 SEHNR and CDR2 FQNEAQ (reference sequence). Germline trimming cut 6 bases from V and 3 bases from J; bases unmatched to any gene: 2. This CDR3 is CASSRGPNQPQHF. The CDR3 nucleotides are TGTGCCAGCAGTAGGGGGCCCAATCAGCCCCAGCATTTT.

The J gene is TRBJ1-6, the V gene TRBV6-5, with D uncertain. Germline V lookup: CDR1 MNHEY, CDR2 SVGAGI. This CDR3 has 14 amino acids. V lost 4 bases to trimming and J lost 7 bases, with 11 bases between them. This CDR3 reads CASSSMSRNSPLHF. In DNA form, the CDR3 reads TGTGCCAGCAGTTCGATGTCGAGAAATTCACCCCTCCACTTT.

The gene calls are TRBV11-2 and TRBJ2-1; tentatively, D is TRBD2 (5 bases). V shed 1 base and J shed 1 base, with 11 bases lying between them. Per germline, CDR1 SGHAT and CDR2 FQNNGV. CDR3 length: 16 amino acids. The CDR3 loop is CASSLVGGGSYNEQFF. The CDR3 DNA reads as TGTGCCAGCAGCTTAGTAGGAGGCGGATCCTACAATGAGCAGTTCTTC.